Reported below is one T cell receptor beta chain. What it binds is not known. Template switching was used to attach UMIs, which incorporated a 6-nucleotide sample barcode. TCRdb reworked the 5' RACE reads into one entry per CDR3 protein, no DNA. Recorded for this sample: approximately 380,000 distinct CDR3 sequences. This sample was included in a study of monozygotic twins with inflammatory bowel disease. Study results and limitations: The analysis did not separate different T cell subtypes. Patient-specific immunosuppressive treatments may have made repertoires more variable. Comparison of concordant versus discordant twins revealed no difference in repertoire similarity, possibly due to limited power.

CDR3 length: 16 amino acids. Germline V gives CDR1 LGHNA, CDR2 YNFKEQ. The sequenced sample was blood. The source is a human donor with ulcerative colitis or Crohn's disease, or a healthy co-twin of an affected twin (not recorded which). V usage is TRBV4-2 and J usage is TRBJ1-6. The CDR3 spells CASSQARGSYNSPLHF.